This paragraph reports one T cell receptor (beta chain). The data originate from a study of blood T cell repertoires in COVID-19. Overall study: The cDNA or gDNA used as material had been derived from T cells, B-cell-depleted T cells, or PBMCs.

Methods used by the authors: Reference gene primer amplification gave estimated nucleated cell counts. Repertoires were generated with immunoSEQ multiplex PCR, while TCRdb's copy carries only in-frame clones and drops some. That table gives V, J and clone size, and the DNA gave D and trimming. The sample lists about 150,000 clones, around 85% seen once, with around 3.5% in the top ten. Germline loops: CDR1 SGHTA, CDR2 FQGNSA. Trimming took 0 bases from V and 10 from J; bases not matched to a gene: 10. CDR3 length: 15 residues. The material sequenced was peripheral blood. The chain recombines TRBV7-2 with TRBJ2-3; 7 nucleotides line up with TRBD2. The TCR originated in a man aged 65 to 85 with acute or convalescent COVID-19. CDR3: CASSLARREVEPQYF. Here the CDR3 DNA reads TGTGCCAGCAGCTTAGCGAGACGGGAGGTGGAGCCGCAGTATTTT.